These T cell receptor beta chains were read from a single sample in a study of cytomegalovirus exposure and HLA in healthy donors. Method: immunoSEQ multiplex PCR; TCRdb's copy keeps in-frame clones and lacks some. This sample has roughly 150,000 clones; over 75% occur once, and the top ten carry over 2.5%. Sequenced sample: PBMCs. These receptor sequences come from a male donor in good health and CMV-seronegative. Each CDR3 is given with its conserved first and last residue. D genes are given only for firm matches. Clone size is given for some rows only: seen once, a few or many times, or a class if the clone is expanded.

v_gene	j_gene	len	abundance	d_gene	CDR3nt	CDR3aa
TRBV10-1	TRBJ2-1	11	-	-	TGCGCCAGCCCCCCCGGGATTGAGCAGTTCTTC	CASPPGIEQFF
TRBV29-1	TRBJ1-1	13	-	-	TGCAGCGTTGAAGTAACAGGGAGTACGGAAGCTTTCTTT	CSVEVTGSTEAFF
TRBV7-2	TRBJ1-1	16	-	-	TGTGCCAGCAGCTTAGCGTACAGGGCTGTGAACACTGAAGCTTTCTTT	CASSLAYRAVNTEAFF
TRBV9	TRBJ2-1	16	few	-	TGTGCCAGCAGCGTAGTGCAGGGACTTGCTCTCAATGAGCAGTTCTTC	CASSVVQGLALNEQFF
TRBV6-5	TRBJ1-1	13	-	-	TGTGCCAGCAGTCTCACAGCGAACACTGAAGCTTTCTTT	CASSLTANTEAFF
TRBV25-1	TRBJ1-2	14	-	TRBD1	TGTGCCAGCAGTGACACAGGGGGCGTCTATGGCTACACCTTC	CASSDTGGVYGYTF
TRBV7-9	TRBJ1-5	13	-	-	TGTGCCAGCAGCTTAGGCGGGGACCAGCCCCAGCATTTT	CASSLGGDQPQHF
TRBV10-1	TRBJ2-3	16	-	-	TGCGCCAGCAGTGTAAGGGCTAGCGACGAACGGGATACGCAGTATTTT	CASSVRASDERDTQYF
TRBV6-1	TRBJ1-5	14	-	TRBD1	TGTGCCAGCAGACCTGGACAGGGCAATCAGCCCCAGCATTTT	CASRPGQGNQPQHF
TRBV11-1	TRBJ2-1	17	-	TRBD2	TGTGCCAGCACCGAAATCGGCACTAGCGCCGCCTACAATGAGCAGTTCTTC	CASTEIGTSAAYNEQFF
TRBV2	TRBJ1-4	13	once	-	TGTGCCGGAAAGGACGAGGTCAGGGAGGGACTGTTTTTT	CAGKDEVREGLFF
TRBV6-4	TRBJ2-2	14	-	-	TGTGCCAGCAGTAGCAACCTTGGTACCGGGGAGCTGTTTTTT	CASSSNLGTGELFF
TRBV10-2	TRBJ2-1	12	-	TRBD2	TGCGCCAGTCTAGCGGGGGGCAATGAGCAGTTCTTC	CASLAGGNEQFF
TRBV5-6	TRBJ2-5	15	once	-	TGTGCCAGCAGCTTGGTATCAGGGTTGAAGGAGACCCAGTACTTC	CASSLVSGLKETQYF
TRBV6-5	TRBJ2-7	14	-	-	TGTGCCAGCAGTTTTAACCTGGGCCCCTACGAGCAGTACTTC	CASSFNLGPYEQYF
TRBV6-5	TRBJ2-1	14	few	-	TGTGCCAGCAAGCGGTCAAACTCCTACAATGAGCAGTTCTTC	CASKRSNSYNEQFF
TRBV4-1	TRBJ2-5	16	-	TRBD2	TGCGCCAGCAGCCTCCTAACTAGCGGGGCCCCTTCTGAGCAGTACTTC	CASSLLTSGAPSEQYF